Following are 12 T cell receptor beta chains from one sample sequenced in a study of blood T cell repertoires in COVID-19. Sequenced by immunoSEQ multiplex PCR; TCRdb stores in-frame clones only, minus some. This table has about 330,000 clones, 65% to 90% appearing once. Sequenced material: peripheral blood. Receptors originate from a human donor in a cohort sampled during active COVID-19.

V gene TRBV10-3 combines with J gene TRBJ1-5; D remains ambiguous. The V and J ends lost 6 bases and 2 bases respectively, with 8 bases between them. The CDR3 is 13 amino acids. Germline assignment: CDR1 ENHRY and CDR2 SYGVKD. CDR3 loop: CAIRGSGNQPQHF. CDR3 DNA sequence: TGTGCCATCAGGGGCAGTGGCAATCAGCCCCAGCATTTT.

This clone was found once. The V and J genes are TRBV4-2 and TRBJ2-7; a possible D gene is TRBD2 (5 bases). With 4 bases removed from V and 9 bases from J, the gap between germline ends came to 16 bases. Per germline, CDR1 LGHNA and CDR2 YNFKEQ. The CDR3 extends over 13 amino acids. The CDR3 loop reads CASSPRSWERQYF. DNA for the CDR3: TGTGCCAGCAGCCCCCGTAGTTGGGAGAGGCAGTACTTC.

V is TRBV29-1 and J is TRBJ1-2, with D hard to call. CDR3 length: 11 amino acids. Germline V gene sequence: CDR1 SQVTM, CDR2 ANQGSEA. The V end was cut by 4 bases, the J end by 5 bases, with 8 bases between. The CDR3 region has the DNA TGCAGCGTTGGAGGGCTTTATGGCTACACCTTC. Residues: CSVGGLYGYTF.

This CDR3 reads CASSQLTGNTIYF. CDR3 bases: TGTGCCAGCAGTCAACTAACGGGAAACACCATATATTTT. The chain carries TRBV12-3 or TRBV12-4 and TRBJ1-3; D is undetermined. The CDR3 has 13 amino acids. V was pared by 5 bases and J by 4 bases, with 9 bases between.

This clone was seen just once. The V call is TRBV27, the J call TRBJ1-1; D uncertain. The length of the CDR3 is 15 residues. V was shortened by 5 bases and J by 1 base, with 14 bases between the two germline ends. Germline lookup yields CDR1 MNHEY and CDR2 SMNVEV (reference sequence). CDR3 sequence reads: CASSISPGGNTEAFF. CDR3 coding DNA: TGTGCCAGCAGTATCTCTCCCGGAGGGAACACTGAAGCTTTCTTT.

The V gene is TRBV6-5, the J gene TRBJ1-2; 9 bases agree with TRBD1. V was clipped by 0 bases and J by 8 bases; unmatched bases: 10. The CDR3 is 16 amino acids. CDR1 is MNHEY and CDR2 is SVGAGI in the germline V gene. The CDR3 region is CASSYSFGQGMDGYTF. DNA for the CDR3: TGTGCCAGCAGTTACTCCTTCGGACAGGGGATGGACGGCTACACCTTC.

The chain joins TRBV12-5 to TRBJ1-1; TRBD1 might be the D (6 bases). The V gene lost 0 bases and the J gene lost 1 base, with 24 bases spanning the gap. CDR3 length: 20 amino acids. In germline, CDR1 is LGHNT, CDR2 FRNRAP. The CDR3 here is CASGLVPLLSGGWRNTEAFF. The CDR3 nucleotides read TGTGCTAGTGGTTTGGTACCTCTGCTTAGTGGGGGCTGGAGGAACACTGAAGCTTTCTTT. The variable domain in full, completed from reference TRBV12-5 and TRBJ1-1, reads DARVTQTPRHKVTEMGQEVTMRCQPILGHNTVFWYRQTMMQGLELLAYFRNRAPLDDSGMPKDRFSAEMPDATLATLKIQPSEPRDSAVYFCASGLVPLLSGGWRNTEAFFGQGTRLTVV.

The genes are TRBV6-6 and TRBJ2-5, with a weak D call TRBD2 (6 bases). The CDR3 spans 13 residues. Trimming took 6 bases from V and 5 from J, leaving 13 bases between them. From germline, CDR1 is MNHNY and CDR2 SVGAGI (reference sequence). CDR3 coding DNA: TGTGCCAGCAGCTTCGGACTACGGGAGACCCAGTACTTC. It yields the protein CASSFGLRETQYF.

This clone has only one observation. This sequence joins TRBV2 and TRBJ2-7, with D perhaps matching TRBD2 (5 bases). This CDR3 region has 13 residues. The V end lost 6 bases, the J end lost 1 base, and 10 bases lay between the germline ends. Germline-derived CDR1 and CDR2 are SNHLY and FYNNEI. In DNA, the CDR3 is TGTGCCAGCAGGGACGGGGTTTCCTACGAGCAGTACTTC. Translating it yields CASRDGVSYEQYF.

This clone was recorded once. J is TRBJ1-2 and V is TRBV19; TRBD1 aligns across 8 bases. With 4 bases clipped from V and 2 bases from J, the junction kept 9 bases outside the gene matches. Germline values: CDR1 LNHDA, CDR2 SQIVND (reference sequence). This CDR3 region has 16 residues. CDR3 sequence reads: CASSKPYRGYNYGYTF. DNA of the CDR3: TGTGCCAGTAGTAAGCCATACAGGGGGTACAACTATGGCTACACCTTC.

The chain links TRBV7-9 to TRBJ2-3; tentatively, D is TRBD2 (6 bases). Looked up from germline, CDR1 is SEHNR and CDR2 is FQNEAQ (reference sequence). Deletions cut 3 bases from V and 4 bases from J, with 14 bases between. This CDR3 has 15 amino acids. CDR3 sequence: CASSFMSSASDTQYF. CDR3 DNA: TGTGCCAGCAGCTTTATGTCTAGCGCTTCAGATACGCAGTATTTT.

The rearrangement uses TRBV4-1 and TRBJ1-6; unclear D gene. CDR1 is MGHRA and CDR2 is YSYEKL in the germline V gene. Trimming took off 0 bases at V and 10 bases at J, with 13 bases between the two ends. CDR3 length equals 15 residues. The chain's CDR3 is CASSQDGWAGSPLHF. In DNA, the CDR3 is TGCGCCAGCAGCCAAGATGGGTGGGCAGGCTCACCCCTCCACTTT.